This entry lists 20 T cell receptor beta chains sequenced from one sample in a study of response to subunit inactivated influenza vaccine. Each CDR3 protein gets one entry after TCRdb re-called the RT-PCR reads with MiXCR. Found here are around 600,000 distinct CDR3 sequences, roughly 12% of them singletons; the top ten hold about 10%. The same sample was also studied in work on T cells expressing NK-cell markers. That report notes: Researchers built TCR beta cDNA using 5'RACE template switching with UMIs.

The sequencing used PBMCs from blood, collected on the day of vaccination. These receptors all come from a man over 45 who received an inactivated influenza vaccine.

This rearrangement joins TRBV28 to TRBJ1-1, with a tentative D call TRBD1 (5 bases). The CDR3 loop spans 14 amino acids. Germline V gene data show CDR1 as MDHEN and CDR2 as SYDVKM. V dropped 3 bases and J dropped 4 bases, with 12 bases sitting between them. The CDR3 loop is CASSLYAGGTEAFF. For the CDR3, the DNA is TGTGCCAGCAGTTTGTATGCCGGGGGCACTGAAGCTTTCTTT.

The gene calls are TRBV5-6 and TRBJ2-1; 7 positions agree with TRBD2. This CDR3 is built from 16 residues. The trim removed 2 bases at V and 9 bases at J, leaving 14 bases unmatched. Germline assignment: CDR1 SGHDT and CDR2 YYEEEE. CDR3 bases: TGTGCCAGCAGCTTAGTGAGCGGGGCGTTTGGGGTTGAGCAGTTCTTC. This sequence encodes CASSLVSGAFGVEQFF.

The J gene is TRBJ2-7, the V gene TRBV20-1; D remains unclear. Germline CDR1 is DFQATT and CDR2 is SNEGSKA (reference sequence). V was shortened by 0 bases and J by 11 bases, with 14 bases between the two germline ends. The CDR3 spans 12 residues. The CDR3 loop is CSARDGSIAEYF. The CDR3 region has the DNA TGCAGTGCTAGAGATGGTTCAATCGCGGAGTACTTC.

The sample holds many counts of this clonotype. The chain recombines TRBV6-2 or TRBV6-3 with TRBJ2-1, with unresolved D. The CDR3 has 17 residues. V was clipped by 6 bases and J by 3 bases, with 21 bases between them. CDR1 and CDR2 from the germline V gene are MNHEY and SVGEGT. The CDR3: CASSPGVPQRVYNEQFF. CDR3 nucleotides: TGTGCCAGCAGCCCCGGAGTCCCGCAAAGGGTCTACAATGAGCAGTTCTTC.

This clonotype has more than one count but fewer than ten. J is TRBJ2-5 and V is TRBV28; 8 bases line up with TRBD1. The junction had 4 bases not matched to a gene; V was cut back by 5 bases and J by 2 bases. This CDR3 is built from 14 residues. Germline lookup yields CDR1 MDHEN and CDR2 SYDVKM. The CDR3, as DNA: TGTGCCAGCAGTAACAGGGGGGATCAAGAGACCCAGTACTTC. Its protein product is CASSNRGDQETQYF.

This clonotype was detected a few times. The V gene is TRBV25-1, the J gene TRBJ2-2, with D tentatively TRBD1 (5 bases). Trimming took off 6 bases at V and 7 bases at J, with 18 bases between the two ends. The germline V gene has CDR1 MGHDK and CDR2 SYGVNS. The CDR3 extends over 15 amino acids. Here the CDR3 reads CASRATRDLVGELFF. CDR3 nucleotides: TGTGCCAGCAGGGCGACCAGGGATTTGGTCGGGGAGCTGTTTTTT.

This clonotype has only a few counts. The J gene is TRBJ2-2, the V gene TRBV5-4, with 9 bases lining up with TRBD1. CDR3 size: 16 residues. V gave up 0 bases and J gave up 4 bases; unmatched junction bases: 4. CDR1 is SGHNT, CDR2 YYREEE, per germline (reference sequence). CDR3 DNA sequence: TGTGCCAGCAGCTTGGACAGGGGGCAAGGCACCGGGGAGCTGTTTTTT. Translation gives CASSLDRGQGTGELFF. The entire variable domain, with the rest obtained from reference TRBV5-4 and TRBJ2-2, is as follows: ETGVTQSPTHLIKTRGQQVTLRCSSQSGHNTVSWYQQALGQGPQFIFQYYREEENGRGNFPPRFSGLQFPNYSSELNVNALELDDSALYLCASSLDRGQGTGELFFGEGSRLTVL.

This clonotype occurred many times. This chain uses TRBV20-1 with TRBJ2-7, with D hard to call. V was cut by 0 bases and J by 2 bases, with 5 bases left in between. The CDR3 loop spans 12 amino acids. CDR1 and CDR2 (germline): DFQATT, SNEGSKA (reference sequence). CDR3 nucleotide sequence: TGCAGTGCTAGAGAGACGGCCTACGAGCAGTACTTC. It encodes CSARETAYEQYF.

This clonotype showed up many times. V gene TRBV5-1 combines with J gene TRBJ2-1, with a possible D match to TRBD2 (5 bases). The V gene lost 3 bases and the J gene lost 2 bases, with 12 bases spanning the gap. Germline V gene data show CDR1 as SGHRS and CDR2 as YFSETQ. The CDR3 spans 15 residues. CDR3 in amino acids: CASSSVTRAYNEQFF. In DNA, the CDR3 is TGCGCCAGCAGCTCTGTAACGCGGGCCTACAATGAGCAGTTCTTC.

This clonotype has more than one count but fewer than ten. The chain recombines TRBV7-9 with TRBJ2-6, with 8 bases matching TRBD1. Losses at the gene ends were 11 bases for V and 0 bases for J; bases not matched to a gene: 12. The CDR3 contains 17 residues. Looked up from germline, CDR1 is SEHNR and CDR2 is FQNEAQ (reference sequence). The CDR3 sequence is CASSDREGPSGANVLTF. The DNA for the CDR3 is TGTGCCTCCTCGGACAGGGAAGGACCCTCTGGGGCCAACGTCCTGACTTTC.

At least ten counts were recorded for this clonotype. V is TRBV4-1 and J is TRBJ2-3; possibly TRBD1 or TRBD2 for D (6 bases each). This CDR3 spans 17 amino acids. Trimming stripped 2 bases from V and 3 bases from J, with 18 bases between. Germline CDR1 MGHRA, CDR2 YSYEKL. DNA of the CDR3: TGCGCCAGCAGCCAAAAGGGGGGAGTAGGAGGTACAGATACGCAGTATTTT. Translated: CASSQKGGVGGTDTQYF.

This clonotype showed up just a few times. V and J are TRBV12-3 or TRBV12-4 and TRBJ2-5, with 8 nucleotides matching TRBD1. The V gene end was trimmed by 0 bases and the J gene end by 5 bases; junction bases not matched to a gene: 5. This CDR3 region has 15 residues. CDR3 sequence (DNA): TGTGCCAGCAGTTTAGCTCGCAGGGGGCCGGAGACCCAGTACTTC. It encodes CASSLARRGPETQYF.

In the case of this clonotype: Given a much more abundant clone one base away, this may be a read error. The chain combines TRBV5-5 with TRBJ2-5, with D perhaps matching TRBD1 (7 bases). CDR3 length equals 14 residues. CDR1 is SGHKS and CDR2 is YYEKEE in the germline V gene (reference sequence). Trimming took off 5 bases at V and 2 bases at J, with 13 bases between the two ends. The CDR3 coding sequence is TGTGCCAGCAGACAGGCGGGACAGCAAGAGACCCAGTACTTC. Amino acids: CASRQAGQQETQYF.

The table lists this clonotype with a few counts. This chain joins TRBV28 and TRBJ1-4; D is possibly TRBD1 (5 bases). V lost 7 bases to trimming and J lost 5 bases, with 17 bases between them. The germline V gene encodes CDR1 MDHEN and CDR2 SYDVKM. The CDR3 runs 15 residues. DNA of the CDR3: TGTGCCAGCACCGCCTCAAGGGGCGGGAATGAAAAACTGTTTTTT. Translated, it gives CASTASRGGNEKLFF. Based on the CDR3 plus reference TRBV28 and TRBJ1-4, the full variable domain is DVKVTQSSRYLVKRTGEKVFLECVQDMDHENMFWYRQDPGLGLRLIYFSYDVKMKEKGDIPEGYSVSREKKERFSLILESASTNQTSMYLCASTASRGGNEKLFFGSGTQLSVL.

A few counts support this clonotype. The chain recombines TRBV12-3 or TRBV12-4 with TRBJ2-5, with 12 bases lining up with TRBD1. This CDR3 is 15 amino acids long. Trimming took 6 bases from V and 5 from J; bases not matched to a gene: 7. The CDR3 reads CASRAGTGGRETQYF. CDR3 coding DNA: TGTGCCAGCAGGGCCGGGACAGGGGGCAGGGAGACCCAGTACTTC.

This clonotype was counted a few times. The CDR3 nucleotides read TGTGCCAGCAGCTGGGAGGGTAGCCTCGGGACCGGGGAGCTGTTTTTT. Encoded protein: CASSWEGSLGTGELFF. This chain connects TRBV5-6 to TRBJ2-2; 7 bases match TRBD2. This CDR3 has 16 residues. Germline CDR1 is SGHDT and CDR2 is YYEEEE. Trimming took 3 bases from V and 5 from J; bases not matched to a gene: 10. Combining the CDR3 with reference TRBV5-6 and TRBJ2-2 gives the whole variable domain DAGVTQSPTHLIKTRGQQVTLRCSPKSGHDTVSWYQQALGQGPQFIFQYYEEEERQRGNFPDRFSGHQFPNYSSELNVNALLLGDSALYLCASSWEGSLGTGELFFGEGSRLTVL.

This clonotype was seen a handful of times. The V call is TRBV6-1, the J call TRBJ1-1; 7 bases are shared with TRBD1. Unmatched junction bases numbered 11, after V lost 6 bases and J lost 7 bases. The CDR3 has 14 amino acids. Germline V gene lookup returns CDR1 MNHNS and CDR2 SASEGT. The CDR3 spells CASRAGGGEDEAFF. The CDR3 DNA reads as TGTGCCAGCAGGGCAGGGGGTGGAGAGGATGAAGCTTTCTTT.

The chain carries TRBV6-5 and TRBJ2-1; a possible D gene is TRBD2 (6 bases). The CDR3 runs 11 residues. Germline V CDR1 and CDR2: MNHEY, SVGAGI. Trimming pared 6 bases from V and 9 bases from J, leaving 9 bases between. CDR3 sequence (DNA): TGTGCCAGCAGGGAGGGGCCTGAGCAGTTCTTC. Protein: CASREGPEQFF.

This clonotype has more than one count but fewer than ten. The DNA of the CDR3 is TGTGCCATCAGTGAGATCCACGCCGGGACAGGGACGGTGGGAGCGTATGGCTACACCTTC. It is translated as CAISEIHAGTGTVGAYGYTF. This rearrangement joins TRBV10-3 to TRBJ1-2, with 9 positions matching TRBD1. This CDR3 has 20 residues. Germline V CDR1 and CDR2: ENHRY, SYGVKD. The V and J ends lost 2 bases and 5 bases, in that order; junction bases with no gene match: 21.

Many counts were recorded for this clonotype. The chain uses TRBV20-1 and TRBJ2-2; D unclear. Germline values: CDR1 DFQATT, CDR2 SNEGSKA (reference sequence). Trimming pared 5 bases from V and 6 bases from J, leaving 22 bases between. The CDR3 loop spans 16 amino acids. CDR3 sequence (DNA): TGCAGTGCTCACCACCCGGGCTACTCTAAGGCCGGGGAGCTGTTTTTT. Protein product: CSAHHPGYSKAGELFF.